These 30 T cell receptor beta chains were all obtained from the same sample, sequenced in a study of T cells in Graves' hyperthyroidism and ophthalmopathy (dated by TCRdb to about 2019). The method behind the library was multiplex PCR. Sequencer: Illumina HiSeq 2000. Amplification of TCR beta CDR3 regions was carried out from RNA transcripts. For the first round of RT-PCR on the TCR CDR3, the HTBI primer set was used together with the Qiagen OneStep RT-PCR kit. TCRdb reprocessed the public reads (quality trimming at Q25 with fastp, clone calling with MiXCR) and kept in-frame beta chains. Each record represents a unique CDR3 protein, reported with the most common genes and DNA among its rows. For this sample there are a few hundred thousand distinct CDR3 sequences; 15% to 18% appear just once. Almost 8% of the sample is in the top ten clones. Material for sequencing was blood. The receptors shown here come from a woman younger than 30 with Graves' hyperthyroidism.

There are a few counts of this clonotype. CDR3 region: CASSNGPGPQNIQYF. CDR3 coding DNA: TGTGCCAGTAGCAACGGACCCGGACCACAAAACATTCAGTACTTC. The V call is TRBV19, the J call TRBJ2-4; the D is unclear. From germline, CDR1 is LNHDA and CDR2 SQIVND (reference sequence). Trimming left V 6 bases short and J 5 bases short, with 17 bases between. The CDR3 has 15 amino acids.

This clonotype occurred a few times. The V gene is TRBV7-9, the J gene TRBJ2-2; D ambiguous. The germline gives CDR1 SEHNR, CDR2 FQNEAQ (reference sequence). V was cut by 4 bases and J by 6 bases, with 9 bases left in between. The CDR3 totals 13 residues. The CDR3 region has the DNA TGTGCCAGCAGCTCCCCAGGCCCCGGGGAGCTGTTTTTT. Translation gives CASSSPGPGELFF.

The rearrangement joins TRBV9 to TRBJ1-3; D may be TRBD1 (5 bases). Trimming left V 2 bases short and J 8 bases short, with 17 bases between. Per germline, CDR1 SGDLS and CDR2 YYNGEE. The CDR3 runs to 15 residues. The CDR3 is CASSVAGTLVDTIYF. CDR3 in DNA: TGTGCCAGCAGCGTCGCAGGGACGCTGGTTGACACCATATATTTT.

The V and J genes are TRBV11-2 and TRBJ2-2; 10 bases align to TRBD2. The CDR3 spans 16 residues. Germline CDR1 SGHAT, CDR2 FQNNGV. V gave up 4 bases and J gave up 6 bases; unmatched junction bases: 8. DNA for the CDR3: TGTGCCAGCAGCTCGGCAGCGGGGGGGCGAGCCGGGGAGCTGTTTTTT. Protein product: CASSSAAGGRAGELFF.

The genes are TRBV12-3 or TRBV12-4 and TRBJ2-3; TRBD1 is a possible D gene (5 bases). The V end lost 5 bases, the J end lost 1 base, and 13 bases lay between the germline ends. This CDR3 has 15 residues. CDR3 nucleotide sequence: TGTGCCAGCAGTCTGGGGCGGATTGGCACAGATACGCAGTATTTT. This gives the protein CASSLGRIGTDTQYF.

This clonotype was observed a handful of times. The genes are TRBV3-1 and TRBJ2-7, with a weak D call TRBD2 (6 bases). The CDR3 is 14 amino acids. CDR1 and CDR2 (germline): LGHDT, YNNKEL (reference sequence). Trimming left V 4 bases short and J 9 bases short, with 19 bases between. The CDR3, as DNA: TGTGCCAGCAGCCCAGGCACCGGGGGAAGGCCGCAGTACTTC. This codes for CASSPGTGGRPQYF.

In its sample, this clonotype was seen many times. The genes are TRBV5-1 and TRBJ2-3, with D perhaps TRBD2 (5 bases). Trimming removed 1 base at V and 6 bases at J, with 9 bases between. The CDR3 contains 13 residues. Germline V gene sequence: CDR1 SGHRS, CDR2 YFSETQ. As DNA, the CDR3 is TGCGCCAGCAGCTTGCGGGATAAGGATACGCAGTATTTT. This codes for CASSLRDKDTQYF.

The sample holds many counts of this clonotype. The J gene is TRBJ2-5, the V gene TRBV12-3 or TRBV12-4, with TRBD2 as a possible D gene (6 bases). Trimming pared 7 bases from V and 9 bases from J, leaving 12 bases between. The CDR3 extends over 11 amino acids. Here the CDR3 reads CASTTAGPQYF. In DNA, the CDR3 is TGTGCCAGCACTACGGCGGGGCCCCAGTACTTC.

This clonotype was detected a few times. The chain joins TRBV11-3 to TRBJ1-6; D is unclear. Trimming took off 0 bases at V and 4 bases at J, with 10 bases between the two ends. The CDR3 runs 16 residues. Germline V gene sequence: CDR1 SGHNT, CDR2 YENEEA. CDR3 protein: CASSLDRRHYNSPLHF. Here the CDR3 DNA reads TGTGCCAGCAGCTTAGATCGGCGACATTATAATTCACCCCTCCACTTT.

The chain's CDR3 is CASSLTGTSAHNEQFF. CDR3 DNA sequence: TGTGCCAGTAGCTTAACGGGGACTAGTGCCCACAATGAGCAGTTCTTC. The chain links TRBV19 to TRBJ2-1; 8 bases line up with TRBD2. This CDR3 region has 16 residues. From germline, CDR1 is LNHDA and CDR2 SQIVND (reference sequence). V was pared by 6 bases and J by 5 bases, with 12 bases of the junction left unmatched.

The sample holds many counts of this clonotype. This rearrangement joins TRBV11-2 to TRBJ1-2, with D tentatively TRBD1 (6 bases). The V end was cut by 0 bases, the J end by 1 base, with 12 bases between. The germline V gene has CDR1 SGHAT and CDR2 FQNNGV. The CDR3 consists of 16 residues. In DNA form, the CDR3 reads TGTGCCAGCAGCTTAGACGGGGGCCTCCTTAACTATGGCTACACCTTC. It specifies CASSLDGGLLNYGYTF.

With regard to this clonotype: It may be a read error: a sequence one base away is much more abundant. The V gene is TRBV7-9, the J gene TRBJ2-3; 8 bases fit TRBD1. J was trimmed by 2 bases and V by 10 bases; bases with no gene match: 11. This CDR3 region has 15 residues. Germline V gene lookup returns CDR1 SEHNR and CDR2 FQNEAQ (reference sequence). The CDR3 DNA sequence: TGTGCCAACAGGACCGGGACAGGTAACACAGATACGCAGTATTTT. Protein: CANRTGTGNTDTQYF. Full variable domain (rest looked up from reference TRBV7-9 and TRBJ2-3): DTGVSQNPRHKITKRGQNVTFRCDPISEHNRLYWYRQTLGQGPEFLTYFQNEAQLEKSRLLSDRFSAERPKGSFSTLEIQRTEQGDSAMYLCANRTGTGNTDTQYFGPGTRLTVL.

This clonotype was observed at least ten times. This rearrangement joins TRBV10-3 to TRBJ2-7, with D possibly matching TRBD2 (5 bases). CDR1 ENHRY and CDR2 SYGVKD come from the germline V gene. This CDR3 has 10 residues. Trimming stripped 10 bases from V and 5 bases from J, with 9 bases between. The CDR3 DNA follows: TGTGCCACGGGGAAACACGAGCAGTACTTC. Its translation is CATGKHEQYF.

In its sample, this clonotype was seen many times. The V call is TRBV12-3 or TRBV12-4, the J call TRBJ1-6; D gene unclear. The CDR3 covers 16 residues. V was shortened by 5 bases and J by 4 bases, with 15 bases between the two germline ends. This CDR3 reads CASSQQRPQYNSPLHF. The CDR3 nucleotides read TGTGCCAGCAGTCAACAGAGGCCACAGTATAATTCACCCCTCCACTTT.

The V and J genes are TRBV4-1 and TRBJ2-1; 13 bases match TRBD2. Germline V gives CDR1 MGHRA, CDR2 YSYEKL. This CDR3 comprises 14 residues. V was clipped by 7 bases and J by 9 bases; unmatched bases: 6. CDR3 in amino acids: CASKRTSGGGEQFF. The CDR3, as DNA: TGCGCCAGCAAACGGACTAGCGGGGGCGGTGAGCAGTTCTTC.

As regards this clonotype: This sequence may be a read error, since a much larger clone differs from it by one base. The chain has TRBV25-1 and TRBJ1-4, with 10 bases fitting TRBD1. Germline values: CDR1 MGHDK, CDR2 SYGVNS. Trimming removed 3 bases from V and 8 bases from J; junction bases left unmatched: 15. The CDR3 covers 18 residues. The CDR3 DNA sequence: TGTGCCAGCAGTGATCCTCAGACAGGGGGCCTATTTTCAGAAAAACTGTTTTTT. Translating it yields CASSDPQTGGLFSEKLFF.

This clonotype was seen many times. V is TRBV6-5 and J is TRBJ1-4; D may be TRBD1 (5 bases). Per the germline V gene, CDR1 is MNHEY and CDR2 is SVGAGI. Trimming shortened V by 2 bases and J by 1 base, and 11 bases separated the two germline ends. The CDR3 consists of 16 residues. DNA for the CDR3: TGTGCCAGCAGTTACCGGGCTCAGGGAACTAATGAAAAACTGTTTTTT. Protein: CASSYRAQGTNEKLFF.

This clonotype was recorded at least ten times. The J gene is TRBJ2-5, the V gene TRBV4-1, with D possibly being TRBD1 (5 bases). CDR1 MGHRA and CDR2 YSYEKL come from the germline V gene. CDR3 length equals 14 residues. Deletions cut 0 bases from V and 8 bases from J, with 13 bases between. CDR3 nucleotide sequence: TGCGCCAGCAGCCAAGACACAGGCCCCGGCACCCAGTACTTC. It specifies CASSQDTGPGTQYF.

This clonotype was picked up many times. The chain recombines TRBV29-1 with TRBJ1-2, with unresolved D. Germline CDR1 is SQVTM and CDR2 is ANQGSEA. Trimming removed 8 bases at V and 8 bases at J, with 15 bases between. The CDR3 covers 11 residues. The CDR3 here is CSTRHSYGYTF. CDR3 DNA sequence: TGCAGCACTCGTCACAGTTACGGCTACACCTTC.

Many counts were recorded for this clonotype. The chain recombines TRBV20-1 with TRBJ1-5, with 10 bases that match TRBD1. The junction had 10 bases not matched to a gene; V was cut back by 6 bases and J by 5 bases. Germline CDR1 DFQATT, CDR2 SNEGSKA (reference sequence). The CDR3 covers 15 residues. The DNA of the CDR3 is TGCAGTGCCAGAAGTTCCGGGACAGGGGATCAGCCCCAGCATTTT. Translation gives CSARSSGTGDQPQHF.

The V and J genes are TRBV7-3 and TRBJ2-7; 11 bases fit TRBD2. CDR3 length: 15 amino acids. Trimming took 3 bases from V and 4 from J; bases not matched to a gene: 5. Germline-derived CDR1 and CDR2 are SGHTA and FQGTGA. CDR3 DNA: TGTGCCAGCAGCTTCCGACTAGCGGGGAGATACGAGCAGTACTTC. This translates into CASSFRLAGRYEQYF.

J is TRBJ1-2 and V is TRBV7-6, with 8 positions matching TRBD1. The germline gives CDR1 SGHVS, CDR2 FNYEAQ. The CDR3 consists of 15 residues. J was trimmed by 6 bases and V by 3 bases; bases with no gene match: 9. In nucleotides, the CDR3 is TGTGCCAGCAGCTTGGACAGGGTCTTAACAAATGGCTACACCTTC. It yields the protein CASSLDRVLTNGYTF.

This clonotype was recorded at least ten times. The rearrangement joins TRBV6-1 to TRBJ1-6; D unclear. The ends were cut back, 8 bases at V and 7 bases at J, with 12 bases in the middle. The CDR3 is made up of 13 amino acids. CDR1 is MNHNS and CDR2 is SASEGT in the germline V gene. The CDR3 here is CASGVGWNSPLHF. The CDR3 DNA is TGTGCCAGCGGAGTCGGTTGGAATTCACCCCTCCACTTT.

This clonotype came up many times. The chain recombines TRBV9 with TRBJ2-3, with 11 bases identical to TRBD2. CDR3 size: 15 residues. Germline lookup yields CDR1 SGDLS and CDR2 YYNGEE. Losses at the gene ends were 3 bases for V and 4 bases for J; bases not matched to a gene: 4. The CDR3 here is CASSASGRFSDTQYF. In DNA, the CDR3 is TGTGCCAGCAGCGCTAGCGGGAGGTTCTCAGATACGCAGTATTTT.

In this sample, this clonotype turned up many times. This chain's CDR3 is CSARENTGEQETQYF. In DNA form, the CDR3 reads TGCAGTGCTAGAGAAAATACGGGCGAGCAAGAGACCCAGTACTTC. The rearrangement links TRBV20-1 to TRBJ2-5; no reliable D call. Germline assignment: CDR1 DFQATT and CDR2 SNEGSKA (reference sequence). The CDR3 runs to 15 residues. The V end was cut by 0 bases, the J end by 2 bases, with 13 bases between.

This clonotype was seen just once. The CDR3 sequence: CASSLSTGGVYNEQFF. The CDR3 region has the DNA TGTGCCAGCAGTTTATCGACAGGCGGGGTATACAATGAGCAGTTCTTC. The chain has TRBV27 and TRBJ2-1; either TRBD1 or TRBD2 may fit D (6 bases each). The CDR3 sequence is 16 residues long. Germline CDR1 and CDR2: MNHEY and SMNVEV (reference sequence). The V end was cut by 0 bases, the J end by 4 bases, with 13 bases between.

This clonotype was picked up a small number of times. A much larger clone lies one base from this, so it may be a read error. The CDR3 region is CASSEWGSSYNEQFF. In nucleotides, the CDR3 is TGTGCCAGCAGTGAATGGGGGAGCTCCTACAATGAGCAGTTCTTC. This rearrangement joins TRBV25-1 to TRBJ2-1; D may be TRBD1 or TRBD2 (5 bases each). The CDR3 is 15 amino acids. V dropped 1 base and J dropped 0 bases, with 7 bases sitting between them. Germline loops: CDR1 MGHDK, CDR2 SYGVNS.

This clonotype was observed many times. The CDR3 DNA follows: TGTGCCAGCAGCGCCGGGGGAGTTTCAGGCTACACCTTC. Its translation is CASSAGGVSGYTF. The chain employs TRBV11-2 and TRBJ1-2; D might be TRBD1 (5 bases). This CDR3 is 13 amino acids long. Germline V lookup: CDR1 SGHAT, CDR2 FQNNGV. The V and J ends lost 5 bases and 8 bases respectively, with 15 bases between them.

For this clonotype: Being one base from a much bigger clone, this may be a read error. CDR3 bases: TGTGCCAGCTCACCATCGAGCGACTGGCAAAATCAGCCCCAGCATTTT. Translated: CASSPSSDWQNQPQHF. The gene calls are TRBV18 and TRBJ1-5; D unresolved. V shed 2 bases and J shed 4 bases, with 15 bases lying between them. This CDR3 has 16 amino acids. Per the germline V gene, CDR1 is KGHSH and CDR2 is LQKENI. Full variable domain (missing parts from reference TRBV18 and TRBJ1-5): NAGVMQNPRHLVRRRGQEARLRCSPMKGHSHVYWYRQLPEEGLKFMVYLQKENIIDESGMPKERFSAEFPKEGPSILRIQQVVRGDSAAYFCASSPSSDWQNQPQHFGDGTRLSIL.

This chain uses TRBV4-1 with TRBJ2-7; TRBD2 agrees at 11 bases. J gave up 2 bases and V 5 bases, and 8 bases lay outside the gene matches. This CDR3 has 16 amino acids. Germline V CDR1 and CDR2: MGHRA, YSYEKL. CDR3 protein: CASSYPTSGVTYEQYF. Here the CDR3 DNA reads TGCGCCAGCAGCTACCCGACTAGCGGGGTAACCTACGAGCAGTACTTC.